The 20 T cell receptor beta chains below come from one sample, sequenced in a study of CD8+ T cells in alopecia areata. Indicated treatment: oral pan-JAK inhibitor, 5-10 mg twice daily. The sequencing template was cDNA reverse transcribed from extracted RNA. Profiling relied on immunoSEQ multiplex PCR, and the TCRdb table lists in-frame clones only, not all of them. Of over 150,000 clones detected, 58% appear once; the ten largest clones hold 10% to 15%. The source was CD8+ T cells sorted from blood, collected at week 24, from a patient treated with tofacitinib. The receptors were gathered from a human donor with alopecia areata.

Note on this clone: The same CDR3 arises from other DNA sequences in this sample as well. V is TRBV6-5 and J is TRBJ2-7, with D perhaps matching TRBD1 or TRBD2 (5 bases each). V was trimmed by 2 bases and J by 2 bases, leaving 10 bases between them. CDR3 length equals 14 residues. Germline values: CDR1 MNHEY, CDR2 SVGAGI. The CDR3 DNA reads as TGTGCCAGCAGTTACGGGACCGGACCCTACGAGCAGTACTTC. Translated, it gives CASSYGTGPYEQYF.

This clone appeared a few times. The chain links TRBV7-9 to TRBJ2-7; 8 bases are shared with TRBD1. Germline V gene data show CDR1 as SEHNR and CDR2 as FQNEAQ (reference sequence). Trimming took 4 bases from V and 2 from J; bases not matched to a gene: 10. The CDR3 has 16 residues. The CDR3 region has the DNA TGTGCCAGCAGCTCCGAACAGGGGGACCTCGCCTACGAGCAGTACTTC. It specifies CASSSEQGDLAYEQYF.

This chain joins TRBV6-6 and TRBJ2-1; D is possibly TRBD2 (7 bases). CDR1 and CDR2 (germline): MNHNY, SVGAGI (reference sequence). V dropped 6 bases and J dropped 7 bases, with 19 bases sitting between them. The CDR3 covers 15 residues. In DNA, the CDR3 is TGTGCCAGCAGCCCCTTCATGGGGGGGGCGAATGAGCAGTTCTTC. This gives the protein CASSPFMGGANEQFF.

Worth noting for this clone: A junction end diverges from the germline sequence, so it may reflect a read error. The identical CDR3 is also encoded by other nucleotide sequences in the sample. The genes are TRBV29-1 and TRBJ1-2; 9 bases match TRBD1. In germline, CDR1 is SQVTM, CDR2 ANQGSEA. The CDR3 is 13 residues long. The CDR3: CSVEGDRDYGYTF. In nucleotides, the CDR3 is TGCAGCGTCGAAGGGGACAGGGACTATGGCTACACCTTC.

This clone was seen only a few times. This chain links TRBV5-1 with TRBJ2-1; TRBD2 might be the D (5 bases). Trimming cost V 0 bases and J 8 bases, with 9 bases left between them. Germline CDR1 reads SGHRS; CDR2 reads YFSETQ. This CDR3 is 13 amino acids long. This chain's CDR3 is CASSLGGYDEQFF. The CDR3 DNA reads TGCGCCAGCAGCTTGGGCGGGTACGATGAGCAGTTCTTC.

CDR3 residues: CAWSGDRDNQPQHF. Here the CDR3 DNA reads TGTGCCTGGAGTGGGGACAGGGACAATCAGCCCCAGCATTTT. The chain couples TRBV30 to TRBJ1-5; 9 bases fit TRBD1. Losses at the gene ends were 1 base for V and 3 bases for J; bases not matched to a gene: 1. This CDR3 is 14 amino acids long. Germline CDR1 and CDR2: GTSNPN and SVGIG (reference sequence).

J is TRBJ2-3 and V is TRBV6-6; 7 bases match TRBD2. CDR1 is MNHNY, CDR2 SVGAGI, per germline (reference sequence). The CDR3 is 11 residues long. The V and J ends lost 8 bases and 4 bases, in that order; junction bases with no gene match: 0. This CDR3 reads CASGGADTQYF. As DNA, the CDR3 is TGTGCCAGCGGGGGGGCAGATACGCAGTATTTT.

This clone was found a few times. This rearrangement joins TRBV10-3 to TRBJ1-1; D is undetermined. Germline CDR1 reads ENHRY; CDR2 reads SYGVKD. The germline V and J ends were trimmed by 11 bases and 4 bases, with 11 bases remaining between them. There are 11 residues in the CDR3. CDR3 sequence reads: CAGGWGTEAFF. The DNA for the CDR3 is TGTGCCGGTGGCTGGGGCACTGAAGCTTTCTTT.

V is TRBV4-1 and J is TRBJ2-2; no firm D call. V was cut by 1 base and J by 1 base, with 4 bases left in between. CDR3 length: 14 residues. Germline V gives CDR1 MGHRA, CDR2 YSYEKL. CDR3 amino acids: CASSQAWNTGELFF. The CDR3 coding sequence is TGCGCCAGCAGCCAAGCTTGGAACACCGGGGAGCTGTTTTTT.

The chain couples TRBV30 to TRBJ2-5; TRBD1 matches at 9 bases. The CDR3 runs to 14 residues. Germline V gene sequence: CDR1 GTSNPN, CDR2 SVGIG (reference sequence). After removal of 1 base from V and 5 bases from J, the junction contained 5 bases not matched to a gene. The CDR3 is CAWSGGQGAETQYF. For the CDR3, the DNA is TGTGCCTGGAGTGGGGGACAGGGTGCGGAGACCCAGTACTTC.

The rearrangement joins TRBV14 to TRBJ1-2; D remains ambiguous. CDR3 length equals 13 residues. The germline V and J ends were trimmed by 4 bases and 0 bases, with 6 bases remaining between them. Germline lookup yields CDR1 SGHDN and CDR2 FVKESK. CDR3 sequence reads: CASSRGSNYGYTF. The CDR3 nucleotides are TGTGCCAGCAGCCGTGGGTCTAACTATGGCTACACCTTC.

The chain recombines TRBV2 with TRBJ1-1, with TRBD1 identical over 9 bases. CDR1 and CDR2 (germline): SNHLY, FYNNEI. The V and J ends lost 6 bases and 10 bases, in that order; junction bases with no gene match: 3. The CDR3 contains 11 residues. The CDR3 sequence is CASRGTGTAFF. DNA for the CDR3: TGTGCCAGCAGGGGGACAGGGACAGCTTTCTTT.

V usage is TRBV7-8 and J usage is TRBJ1-2, with D perhaps matching TRBD1 (5 bases). V gave up 1 base and J gave up 10 bases, with 10 bases separating them. Germline CDR1 and CDR2: SGHVS and FQNEAQ. The CDR3 totals 12 residues. CDR3 sequence: CASSLGREDYTF. The DNA of the CDR3 is TGTGCCAGCAGCTTAGGCAGGGAGGACTACACCTTC.

The chain has TRBV7-9 and TRBJ2-3; 8 positions agree with TRBD2. Germline trimming cut 1 base from V and 6 bases from J; bases unmatched to any gene: 9. CDR1 SEHNR and CDR2 FQNEAQ come from the germline V gene (reference sequence). This CDR3 is built from 16 residues. CDR3 bases: TGTGCCAGCAGCTTAGAAGGAGCGGGGGTTACGGATACGCAGTATTTT. This encodes CASSLEGAGVTDTQYF.

The chain links TRBV10-3 to TRBJ2-5; D is perhaps TRBD1 or TRBD2 (5 bases each). The ends were cut back, 3 bases at V and 2 bases at J, with 16 bases in the middle. The CDR3 has 16 amino acids. Germline assignment: CDR1 ENHRY and CDR2 SYGVKD. The CDR3 DNA is TGTGCCATCAGTGACCCCATCGGGACGGGACAAGAGACCCAGTACTTC. The encoded protein is CAISDPIGTGQETQYF.

This clone turned up a few times. The V and J genes are TRBV7-6 and TRBJ1-5; perhaps TRBD1 as D (5 bases). This CDR3 is built from 17 residues. Germline CDR1 is SGHVS and CDR2 is FNYEAQ. Trimming stripped 1 base from V and 2 bases from J, with 15 bases between. The CDR3 coding sequence is TGTGCCAGCAGCTTAGAATGGCCAGGGAAGGGCAATCAGCCCCAGCATTTT. This encodes CASSLEWPGKGNQPQHF.

The CDR3 sequence: CASSLIRGNEKLFF. The CDR3 DNA reads TGCGCCAGCAGCTTGATCAGGGGAAATGAAAAACTGTTTTTT. V usage is TRBV5-1 and J usage is TRBJ1-4, with D possibly matching TRBD1 (6 bases). The CDR3 covers 14 residues. In germline, CDR1 is SGHRS, CDR2 YFSETQ. The V and J ends lost 1 base and 5 bases respectively, with 9 bases between them.

The sample holds one count of this clone. V usage is TRBV7-9 and J usage is TRBJ2-7; D gene uncertain. Germline-derived CDR1 and CDR2 are SEHNR and FQNEAQ (reference sequence). There are 14 residues in the CDR3. V lost 5 bases and J 1 base, leaving 12 bases between the germline ends. The CDR3 here is CASSRAWTSYEQYF. CDR3 coding DNA: TGTGCCAGCAGCCGGGCATGGACGTCCTACGAGCAGTACTTC.

The J gene is TRBJ2-5, the V gene TRBV2, with D maybe TRBD2 (6 bases). V lost 8 bases, J lost 0 bases, and 13 bases lay in between. CDR3 length: 14 amino acids. Germline CDR1 SNHLY, CDR2 FYNNEI. DNA for the CDR3: TGTGCCAGCGTCCAACGGGACTACCAAGAGACCCAGTACTTC. It specifies CASVQRDYQETQYF.

V is TRBV14 and J is TRBJ2-1; 7 bases are shared with TRBD2. The J segment lost 9 bases and the V segment lost 9 bases, leaving 11 bases of the junction unmatched. Germline V gives CDR1 SGHDN, CDR2 FVKESK. This CDR3 is 13 amino acids long. In DNA, the CDR3 is TGTGCCAGTTCATTTGGGGGGGTCGGTGAGCAGTTCTTC. Translating gives CASSFGGVGEQFF.